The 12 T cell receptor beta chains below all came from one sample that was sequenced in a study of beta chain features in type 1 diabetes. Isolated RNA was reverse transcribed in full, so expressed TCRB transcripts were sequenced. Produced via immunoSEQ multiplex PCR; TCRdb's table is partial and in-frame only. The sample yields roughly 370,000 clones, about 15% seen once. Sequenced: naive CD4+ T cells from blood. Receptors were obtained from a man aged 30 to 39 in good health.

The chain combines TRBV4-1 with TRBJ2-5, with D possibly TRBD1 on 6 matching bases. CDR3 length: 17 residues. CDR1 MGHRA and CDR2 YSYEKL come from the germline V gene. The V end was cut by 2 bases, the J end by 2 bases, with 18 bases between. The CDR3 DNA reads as TGCGCCAGCAGCCAAAGTTTGGACAGTCCAACGCAAGAGACCCAGTACTTC. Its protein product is CASSQSLDSPTQETQYF.

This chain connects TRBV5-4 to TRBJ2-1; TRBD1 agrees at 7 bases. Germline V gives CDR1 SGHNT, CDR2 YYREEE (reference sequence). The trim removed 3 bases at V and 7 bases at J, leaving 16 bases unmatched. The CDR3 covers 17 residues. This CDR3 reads CASSSLGKGAPGNEQFF. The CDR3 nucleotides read TGTGCCAGCAGCTCCCTGGGGAAGGGGGCCCCCGGGAATGAGCAGTTCTTC.

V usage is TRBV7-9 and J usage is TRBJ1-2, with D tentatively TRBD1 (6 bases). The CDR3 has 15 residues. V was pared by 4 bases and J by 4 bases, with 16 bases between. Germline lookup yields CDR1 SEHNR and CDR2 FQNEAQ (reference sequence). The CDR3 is CASSSLRQAGYGYTF. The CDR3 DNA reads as TGTGCCAGCAGCTCCCTTCGACAGGCTGGCTATGGCTACACCTTC.

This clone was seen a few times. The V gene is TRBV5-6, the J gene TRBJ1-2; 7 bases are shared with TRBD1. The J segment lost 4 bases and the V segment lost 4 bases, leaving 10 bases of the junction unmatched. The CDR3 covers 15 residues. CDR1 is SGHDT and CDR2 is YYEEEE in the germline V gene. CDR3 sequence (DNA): TGTGCCAGCAGCCAGAGGGACAGTAATGGCTATGGCTACACCTTC. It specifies CASSQRDSNGYGYTF.

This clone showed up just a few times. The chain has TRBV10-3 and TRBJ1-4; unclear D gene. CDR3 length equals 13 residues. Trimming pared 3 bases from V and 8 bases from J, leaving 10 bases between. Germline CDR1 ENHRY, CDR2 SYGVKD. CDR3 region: CAISESEREKLFF. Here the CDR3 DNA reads TGTGCCATCAGTGAATCCGAGCGGGAAAAACTGTTTTTT.

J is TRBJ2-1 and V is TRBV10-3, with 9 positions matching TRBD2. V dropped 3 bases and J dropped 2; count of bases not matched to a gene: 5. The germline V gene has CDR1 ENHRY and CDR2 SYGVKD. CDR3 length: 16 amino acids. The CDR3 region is CAISEGTSRTYNEQFF. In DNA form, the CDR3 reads TGTGCCATCAGTGAAGGGACTAGCCGAACCTACAATGAGCAGTTCTTC.

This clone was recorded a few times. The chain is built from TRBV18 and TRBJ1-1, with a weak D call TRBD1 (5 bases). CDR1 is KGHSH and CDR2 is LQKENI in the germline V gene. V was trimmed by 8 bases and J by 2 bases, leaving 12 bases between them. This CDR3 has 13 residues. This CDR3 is CASAGTVNTEAFF. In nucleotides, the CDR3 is TGTGCCAGCGCCGGGACCGTAAACACTGAAGCTTTCTTT.

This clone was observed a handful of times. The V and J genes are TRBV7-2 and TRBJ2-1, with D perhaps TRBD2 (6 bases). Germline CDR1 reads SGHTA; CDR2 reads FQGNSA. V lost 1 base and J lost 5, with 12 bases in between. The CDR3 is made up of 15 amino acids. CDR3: CASSLVGRGHNEQFF. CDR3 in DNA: TGTGCCAGCAGCTTAGTGGGGCGGGGACACAATGAGCAGTTCTTC.

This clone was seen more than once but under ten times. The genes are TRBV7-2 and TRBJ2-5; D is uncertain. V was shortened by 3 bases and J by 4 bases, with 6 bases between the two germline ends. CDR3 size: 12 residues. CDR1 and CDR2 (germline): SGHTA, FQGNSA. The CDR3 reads CASSFRVETQYF. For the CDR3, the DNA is TGTGCCAGCAGCTTTCGCGTAGAGACCCAGTACTTC.

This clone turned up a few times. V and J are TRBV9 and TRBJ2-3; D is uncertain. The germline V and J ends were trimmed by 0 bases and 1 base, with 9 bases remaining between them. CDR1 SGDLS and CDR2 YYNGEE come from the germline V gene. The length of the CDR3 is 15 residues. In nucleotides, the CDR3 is TGTGCCAGCAGCGTAGGAGATGCGGGCACAGATACGCAGTATTTT. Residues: CASSVGDAGTDTQYF.

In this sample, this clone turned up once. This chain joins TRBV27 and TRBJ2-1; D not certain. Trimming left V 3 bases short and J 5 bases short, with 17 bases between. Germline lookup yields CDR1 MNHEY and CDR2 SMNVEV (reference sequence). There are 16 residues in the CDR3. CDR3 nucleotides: TGTGCCAGCAGTTTCTATAGTCCACGCCCTAACAATGAGCAGTTCTTC. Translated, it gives CASSFYSPRPNNEQFF.

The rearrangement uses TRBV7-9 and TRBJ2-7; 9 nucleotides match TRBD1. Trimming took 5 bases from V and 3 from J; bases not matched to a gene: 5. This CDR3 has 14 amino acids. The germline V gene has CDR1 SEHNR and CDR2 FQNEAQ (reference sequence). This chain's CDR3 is CASSVPDRGYEQYF. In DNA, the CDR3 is TGTGCCAGCAGCGTACCGGACAGGGGCTACGAGCAGTACTTC.